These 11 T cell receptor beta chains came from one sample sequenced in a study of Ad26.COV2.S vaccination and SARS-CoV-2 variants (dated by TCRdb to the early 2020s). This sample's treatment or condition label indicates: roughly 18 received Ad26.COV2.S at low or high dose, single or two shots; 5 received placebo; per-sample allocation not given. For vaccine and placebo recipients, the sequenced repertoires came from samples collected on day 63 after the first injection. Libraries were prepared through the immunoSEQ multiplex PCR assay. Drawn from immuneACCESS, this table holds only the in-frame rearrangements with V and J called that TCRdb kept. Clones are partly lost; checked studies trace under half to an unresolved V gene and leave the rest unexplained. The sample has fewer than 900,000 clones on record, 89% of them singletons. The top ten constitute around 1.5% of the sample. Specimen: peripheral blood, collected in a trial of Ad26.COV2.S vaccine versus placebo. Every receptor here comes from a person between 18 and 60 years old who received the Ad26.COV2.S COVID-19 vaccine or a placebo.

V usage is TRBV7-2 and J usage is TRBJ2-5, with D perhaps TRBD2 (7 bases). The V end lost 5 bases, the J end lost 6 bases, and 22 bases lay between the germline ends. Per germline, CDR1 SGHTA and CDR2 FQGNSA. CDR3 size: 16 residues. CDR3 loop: CASSAIGGLIGKTQYF. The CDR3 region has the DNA TGTGCCAGCAGCGCCATCGGGGGGCTCATCGGCAAGACCCAGTACTTC. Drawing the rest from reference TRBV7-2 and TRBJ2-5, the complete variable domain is GAGVSQSPSNKVTEKGKDVELRCDPISGHTALYWYRQSLGQGLEFLIYFQGNSAPDKSGLPSDRFSAERTGGSVSTLTIQRTQQEDSAVYLCASSAIGGLIGKTQYFGPGTRLLVL.

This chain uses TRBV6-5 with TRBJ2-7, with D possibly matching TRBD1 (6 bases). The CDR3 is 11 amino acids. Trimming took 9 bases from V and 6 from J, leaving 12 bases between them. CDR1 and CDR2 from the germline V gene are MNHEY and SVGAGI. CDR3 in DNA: TGTGCCAGTCAGGGGCTGAGCGAGCAGTACTTC. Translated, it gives CASQGLSEQYF.

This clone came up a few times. CDR3 residues: CASSRTGVHEQYF. The CDR3 DNA reads TGTGCCAGCAGCCGAACAGGGGTCCACGAGCAGTACTTC. The gene calls are TRBV4-2 and TRBJ2-7; 7 bases align to TRBD1. The CDR3 runs to 13 residues. With V trimmed by 4 bases and J by 5 bases, 5 bases remained unmatched. Germline lookup yields CDR1 LGHNA and CDR2 YNFKEQ.

In DNA form, the CDR3 reads TGTGCCAGCAGTTCGGGAGTGAGTAGGGAGACCCAGTACTTC. It translates to CASSSGVSRETQYF. This chain connects TRBV6-5 to TRBJ2-5; perhaps TRBD2 as D (6 bases). CDR3 length: 14 residues. Trimming cost V 4 bases and J 5 bases, with 14 bases left between them. Per germline, CDR1 MNHEY and CDR2 SVGAGI.

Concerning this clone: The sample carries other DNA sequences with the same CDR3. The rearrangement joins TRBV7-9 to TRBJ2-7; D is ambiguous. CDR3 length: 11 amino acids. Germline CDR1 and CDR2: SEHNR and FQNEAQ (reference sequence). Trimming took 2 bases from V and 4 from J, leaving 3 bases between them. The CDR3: CASSLKYEQYF. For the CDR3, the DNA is TGTGCCAGCAGCTTAAAGTACGAGCAGTACTTC.

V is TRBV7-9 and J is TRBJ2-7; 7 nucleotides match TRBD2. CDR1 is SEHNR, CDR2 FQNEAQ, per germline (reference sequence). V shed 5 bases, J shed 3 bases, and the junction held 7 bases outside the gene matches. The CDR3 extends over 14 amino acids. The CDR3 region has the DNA TGTGCCAGCAGCCTCGGGGGGACGAACTACGAGCAGTACTTC. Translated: CASSLGGTNYEQYF.

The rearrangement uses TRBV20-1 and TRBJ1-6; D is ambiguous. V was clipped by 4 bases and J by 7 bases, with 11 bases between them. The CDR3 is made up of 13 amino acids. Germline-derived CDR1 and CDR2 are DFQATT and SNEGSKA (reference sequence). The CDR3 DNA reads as TGCAGTGCTAATGAGGGTAGCAATTCACCCCTCCACTTT. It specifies CSANEGSNSPLHF.

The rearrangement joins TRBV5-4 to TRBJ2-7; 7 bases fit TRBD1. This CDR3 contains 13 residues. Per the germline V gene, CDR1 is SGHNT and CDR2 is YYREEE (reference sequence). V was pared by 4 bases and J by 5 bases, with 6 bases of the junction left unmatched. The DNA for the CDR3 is TGTGCCAGCAGCACGGAGACAGGGAACGAGCAGTACTTC. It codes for CASSTETGNEQYF.

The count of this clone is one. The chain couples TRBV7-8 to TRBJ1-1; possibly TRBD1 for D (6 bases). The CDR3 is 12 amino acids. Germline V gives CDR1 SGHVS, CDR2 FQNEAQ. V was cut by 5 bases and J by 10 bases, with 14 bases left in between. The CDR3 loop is CASSPTGWGAFF. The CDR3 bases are TGTGCCAGCAGCCCTACAGGGTGGGGAGCTTTCTTT.

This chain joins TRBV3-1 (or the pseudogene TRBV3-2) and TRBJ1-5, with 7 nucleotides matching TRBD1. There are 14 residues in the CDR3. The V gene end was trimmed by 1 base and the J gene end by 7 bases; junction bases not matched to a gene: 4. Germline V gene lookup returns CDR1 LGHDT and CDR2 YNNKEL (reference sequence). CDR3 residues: CASSQGTQGQPQHF. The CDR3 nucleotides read TGTGCCAGCAGCCAAGGGACACAGGGGCAGCCCCAGCATTTT.

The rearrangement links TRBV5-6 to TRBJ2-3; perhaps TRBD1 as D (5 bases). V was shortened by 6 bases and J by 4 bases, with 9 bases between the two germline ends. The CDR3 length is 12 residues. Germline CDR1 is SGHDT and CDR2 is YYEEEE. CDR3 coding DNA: TGTGCCAGCACTGGGGCCCCAGATACGCAGTATTTT. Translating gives CASTGAPDTQYF.